This T cell receptor beta chain emerged from a study of CD8+ T cells in alopecia areata. Study at large: Scoring treated patients' severity relied on the percentage of scalp area affected. Study-level findings and limits: With tofacitinib ongoing, many expanded lesional clones persisted in both scalp and blood. Tofacitinib significantly lowered scalp clonality and expanded CD8+ clones among the top 100. Elevated clonality characterized lesional scalp relative to normal scalp, particularly in alopecia totalis/universalis.

Concerning this clone: The antigen remains unidentified.

Following RNA extraction, reverse transcription yielded cDNA that acted as the sequencing template. TCRdb keeps only in-frame clones here, not all; method: immunoSEQ multiplex PCR. In the table there are about 92,000 clones, roughly 40% of which are singletons. This CDR3 has 12 amino acids. Per germline, CDR1 SQVTM and CDR2 ANQGSEA. With V trimmed by 5 bases and J by 9 bases, 7 bases remained unmatched. Described treatment: oral pan-JAK inhibitor, 5-10 mg twice daily. The clonotype was recovered from a human donor with alopecia areata. The chain combines TRBV29-1 with TRBJ2-7; 10 nucleotides align to TRBD1. The source was CD8+ T cells sorted from blood, collected at week 24, from a patient treated with tofacitinib. The CDR3 region is CSVRTGGMWQYF. The DNA of the CDR3 is TGCAGCGTTAGGACAGGGGGAATGTGGCAGTACTTC.